What follows describes a single T cell receptor (beta chain). Its antigen is unknown. The data belong to a study of T cell repertoires in cytomegalovirus infection. Study in general: In the study, CMV epitopes included recently identified HLA-C-restricted and well-studied HLA-B-restricted ones.

TCRdb used MiXCR to reprocess the reads, holding one entry per CDR3 protein. The data contain 40,000 to 60,000 distinct CDR3 sequences, 20% to 25% of them singletons. The sequencing here drew on CD8+ T cells from cultured PBMCs, taken from culture after CMV antigen stimulation. The TCR originated in a human donor in good health (CMV status not recorded). Some clones in this sample may be carry-over from other donors' samples.

The CDR3 DNA follows: TGTGCCAGCAGCGTCTCGGGGACCTACGAGCAGTACTTC. Translation gives CASSVSGTYEQYF. The chain joins TRBV9 to TRBJ2-7; D is perhaps TRBD2 (5 bases). With 2 bases removed from V and 2 bases from J, the gap between germline ends came to 8 bases. This CDR3 has 13 amino acids. Germline V gene sequence: CDR1 SGDLS, CDR2 YYNGEE. Full variable domain (missing parts from reference TRBV9 and TRBJ2-7): DSGVTQTPKHLITATGQRVTLRCSPRSGDLSVYWYQQSLDQGLQFLIQYYNGEERAKGNILERFSAQQFPDLHSELNLSSLELGDSALYFCASSVSGTYEQYFGPGTRLTVT.